The clone carrying this TCR beta chain has a count of ten or more. The data derive from a study of patients and donors after allogeneic stem cell transplantation. MiXCR was run by TCRdb on the RT-PCR reads, yielding one entry per CDR3 protein. The sample carries roughly 250,000 distinct CDR3 sequences, 14% recorded once. CDR1 is MGHRA and CDR2 is YSYEKL in the germline V gene. V was trimmed by 0 bases and J by 5 bases, leaving 11 bases between them. The CDR3 length is 15 residues. Sample: blood, either unsorted or a sorted T cell fraction (not recorded which). The TCR sequence derives from a human donor who was either an allogeneic HSCT recipient or a stem cell or donor lymphocyte infusion donor (not recorded which). It is not recorded whose cells these are; they may come from a transplant donor. The rearrangement uses TRBV4-1 and TRBJ1-5; D unclear. The CDR3 sequence is CASSQDLQPYQPQHF. Here the CDR3 DNA reads TGCGCCAGCAGCCAAGATTTGCAGCCCTATCAGCCCCAGCATTTT.